What follows is one TCR beta chain and its context. The CDR3 consists of 16 residues. V lost 0 bases to trimming and J lost 3 bases, with 17 bases between them. Germline CDR1 GTSNPN, CDR2 SVGIG (reference sequence). This sample stems from a study of blood T cell repertoires in COVID-19. Study overall: The study drew acute and convalescent COVID-19 samples from the United States, Italy and Spain. The cDNA or gDNA used as material had been derived from T cells, B-cell-depleted T cells, or PBMCs.

In the authors' methods: Reference gene primer amplification yielded estimated nucleated cell counts. The data were produced by immunoSEQ multiplex PCR, yet TCRdb's version contains in-frame clones alone and is incomplete. V and J calls and clone size follow that table, whereas D and trimming were derived from the DNA. The sample lists about 60,000 clones; around four fifths were seen once. Input material: peripheral blood. The source of this sequence is a human donor in a cohort sampled during active COVID-19. The chain has TRBV30 and TRBJ1-2; no firm D call. For the CDR3, the DNA is TGTGCCTGGAGTGTACTTCCGCAGGTAGATTACTATGGCTACACCTTC. Translation gives CAWSVLPQVDYYGYTF.